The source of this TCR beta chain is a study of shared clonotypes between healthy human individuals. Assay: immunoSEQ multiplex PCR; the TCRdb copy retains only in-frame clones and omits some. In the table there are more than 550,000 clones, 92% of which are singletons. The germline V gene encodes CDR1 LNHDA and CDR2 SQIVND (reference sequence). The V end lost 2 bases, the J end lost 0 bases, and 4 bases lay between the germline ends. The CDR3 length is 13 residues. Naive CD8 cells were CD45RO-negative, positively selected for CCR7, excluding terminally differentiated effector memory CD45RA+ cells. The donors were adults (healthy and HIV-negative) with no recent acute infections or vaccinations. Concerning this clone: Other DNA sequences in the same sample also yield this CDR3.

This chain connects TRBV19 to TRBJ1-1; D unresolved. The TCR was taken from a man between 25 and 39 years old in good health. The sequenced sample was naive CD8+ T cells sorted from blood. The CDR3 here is CASSISVNTEAFF. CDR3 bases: TGTGCCAGTAGTATATCGGTGAACACTGAAGCTTTCTTT. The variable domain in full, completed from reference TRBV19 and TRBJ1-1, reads DGGITQSPKYLFRKEGQNVTLSCEQNLNHDAMYWYRQDPGQGLRLIYYSQIVNDFQKGDIAEGYSVSREKKESFPLTVTSAQKNPTAFYLCASSISVNTEAFFGQGTRLTVV.